This T cell receptor beta chain was profiled in a study of T cell responses to AZD1222 COVID-19 vaccine. The data were produced by immunoSEQ multiplex PCR, yet TCRdb's version contains in-frame clones alone and is incomplete. The sample holds tens of thousands of clones; 90% are singletons and the top ten take 5.4%. In germline, CDR1 is SGHDT, CDR2 YYEEEE. The CDR3 sequence is 12 residues long. Details on this clone: One end of the junction fails to match germline, which may point to a read error.

This sequence originates from an adult who received the AZD1222 COVID-19 vaccine. V usage is TRBV5-6 and J usage is TRBJ1-1; the D is unclear. Material: peripheral blood, obtained 28 days after the second AZD1222 dose. The chain's CDR3 is CASTLGFSEAFF. DNA of the CDR3: TGTGCCAGCACCTTGGGGTTTTCTGAAGCTTTCTTT.